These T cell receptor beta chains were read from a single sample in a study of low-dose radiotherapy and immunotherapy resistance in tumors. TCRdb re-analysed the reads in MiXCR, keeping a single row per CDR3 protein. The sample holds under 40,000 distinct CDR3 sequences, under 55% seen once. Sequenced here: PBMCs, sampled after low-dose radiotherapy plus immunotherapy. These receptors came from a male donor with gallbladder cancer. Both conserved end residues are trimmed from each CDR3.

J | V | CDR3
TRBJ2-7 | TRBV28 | ASSLVAGGHEQY
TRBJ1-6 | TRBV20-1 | SARGRVDSPLH
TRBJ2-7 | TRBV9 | ASSETTGDEQY
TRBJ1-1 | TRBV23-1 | ASSQGRRLLNTEAF
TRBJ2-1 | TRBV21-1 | ASSKKREGGQGGDEQF
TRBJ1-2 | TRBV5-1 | ASSLDGQGATGYT
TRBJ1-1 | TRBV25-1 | ASSELQATEAF
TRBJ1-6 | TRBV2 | ASSGQGYSPLH
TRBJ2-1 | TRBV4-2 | ASSFGLKREGYNEQF
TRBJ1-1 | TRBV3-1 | ASSQGGGRARGTEAF
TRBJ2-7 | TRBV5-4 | ASSWGTAYEQY
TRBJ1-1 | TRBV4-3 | ASSPDRANTEAF
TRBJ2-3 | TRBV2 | ASNSGGGADTQY
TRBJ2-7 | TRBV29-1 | SVDLGQGYEQY
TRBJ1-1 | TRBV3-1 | ASSQDHGGGTEAF
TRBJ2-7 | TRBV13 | ASSQPGTGTYEQY
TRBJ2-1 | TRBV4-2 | ASSPLESEQF
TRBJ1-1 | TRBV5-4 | ASSPRGQLNTEAF
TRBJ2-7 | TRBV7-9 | ASSQWTGGGEQY
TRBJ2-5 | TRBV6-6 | ASSRLGDYQETQY
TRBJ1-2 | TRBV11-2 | ASTLPPRGGYT
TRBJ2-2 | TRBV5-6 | ASSPWNTGELF
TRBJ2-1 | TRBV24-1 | ATSDPVSGSVDEQF
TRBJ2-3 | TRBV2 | ASSYQAGVADTQY
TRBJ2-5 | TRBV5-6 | ASSLAVGPQETQY
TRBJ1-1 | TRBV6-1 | ASSEPFTSAEAF
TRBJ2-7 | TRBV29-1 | SVERPSGSYEQY
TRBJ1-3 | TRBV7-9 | ASRQTGNTIY
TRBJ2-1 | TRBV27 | ASSSTSAGEQF
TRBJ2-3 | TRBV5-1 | ASSLEPTGTDTQY
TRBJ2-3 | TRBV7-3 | ASSLGGHTDTQY
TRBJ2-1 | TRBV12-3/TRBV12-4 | ASSPGLAGAYNEQF
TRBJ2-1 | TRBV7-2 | ASSLRRSDEQF
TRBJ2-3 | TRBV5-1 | ASSLEGRGGLNTQY
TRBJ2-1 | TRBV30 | AWSVASGVNEQF
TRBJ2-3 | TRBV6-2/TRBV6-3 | ASSWGSGRADTQY
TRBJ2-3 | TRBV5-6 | ASSWDTGTQY
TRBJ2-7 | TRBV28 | ASRPGTRGVYEQY
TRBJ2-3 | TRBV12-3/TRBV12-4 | VSRRTSGTDTQY
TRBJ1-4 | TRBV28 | ASSSTAVNEKLF
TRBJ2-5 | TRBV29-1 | SVGKGGAETQY
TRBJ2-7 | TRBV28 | ASGLTYEQY
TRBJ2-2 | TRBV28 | GIAGVNTGELF
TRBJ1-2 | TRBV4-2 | ASSRDRGPGYT
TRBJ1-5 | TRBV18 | ASSPRQPQH